Listed below are T cell receptor beta chains from one sample, sequenced in a study of T cell repertoires in cytomegalovirus infection. Each CDR3 protein is one row after TCRdb ran MiXCR on the reads. Of roughly 630,000 distinct CDR3 sequences detected, roughly 26% appear once; the ten largest clones hold 6.5% to 10%. Sequenced: CD8+ T cells from PBMCs. The receptors were gathered from a human donor in good health (CMV status not recorded). Some clones in this sample may be carry-over from other donors' samples. The CDR3 runs from the conserved cysteine through the conserved F or W. The D gene is left open where the match is weak. The size field is filled for only some rows; it gives once, few, many or a size class.

d_gene: .; abundance: .; v_gene: TRBV29-1; j_gene: TRBJ1-1; CDR3nt: TGCAGCGTGGGGACGTCCCCTGAAGCTTTCTTT; CDR3aa: CSVGTSPEAFF
d_gene: TRBD2; abundance: .; v_gene: TRBV7-6; j_gene: TRBJ2-2; CDR3nt: TGTGCCAGGAGCGAACTAGCGGGGGGCGAGAACACCGGGGAGCTGTTTTTT; CDR3aa: CARSELAGGENTGELFF
d_gene: .; abundance: .; v_gene: TRBV2; j_gene: TRBJ2-1; CDR3nt: TGTGCCAGCACCAAAATAGGGACTCGGGAGCAGTTCTTC; CDR3aa: CASTKIGTREQFF
d_gene: .; abundance: .; v_gene: TRBV5-6; j_gene: TRBJ2-1; CDR3nt: TGTGCCAGCAGCTCAAGGAGGGAATACATTCAGTTCTTC; CDR3aa: CASSSRREYIQFF
d_gene: .; abundance: few; v_gene: TRBV6-1; j_gene: TRBJ2-3; CDR3nt: TGTGCCAGCACGGGCGTGCTGACAGATACGCAGTATTTT; CDR3aa: CASTGVLTDTQYF
d_gene: TRBD1; abundance: few; v_gene: TRBV28; j_gene: TRBJ2-3; CDR3nt: TGTGCCAGCAGTCGGGACAGGGTGGACACAGATACGCAGTATTTT; CDR3aa: CASSRDRVDTDTQYF
d_gene: .; abundance: .; v_gene: TRBV7-9; j_gene: TRBJ1-1; CDR3nt: TGTGCCAGCAGCCAGGTCCGGACTGAAGCTTTCTTT; CDR3aa: CASSQVRTEAFF
d_gene: .; abundance: once; v_gene: TRBV28; j_gene: TRBJ1-2; CDR3nt: TGTGCCAGCAGTTTTCTCGGAAGTGGGGATGGCTACACCTTC; CDR3aa: CASSFLGSGDGYTF
d_gene: .; abundance: .; v_gene: TRBV12-3/TRBV12-4; j_gene: TRBJ2-6; CDR3nt: TGTGCCAGCAGTTTGATCGGCAGGGAGTCTGGGGCCAACGCCCTGACTTTC; CDR3aa: CASSLIGRESGANALTF
d_gene: .; abundance: .; v_gene: TRBV28; j_gene: TRBJ2-3; CDR3nt: TGTGCCAGCACTGGGGGGCTTTCCAACACAGATACGCAGTATTTT; CDR3aa: CASTGGLSNTDTQYF
d_gene: .; abundance: .; v_gene: TRBV14; j_gene: TRBJ1-4; CDR3nt: TGTGCCAGCAGCCGTTGGGACCCGACTAATGAAAAACTGTTTTTT; CDR3aa: CASSRWDPTNEKLFF
d_gene: .; abundance: .; v_gene: TRBV13; j_gene: TRBJ1-4; CDR3nt: TGTGCCAGCAGCTCCTGGGCCGCGGACTATGAAAAACTGTTTTTT; CDR3aa: CASSSWAADYEKLFF
d_gene: TRBD1; abundance: few; v_gene: TRBV29-1; j_gene: TRBJ1-2; CDR3nt: TGCAGCGTTGAAGATCCCAGCGACAGGGGTAGGGACTATGGCTACACCTTC; CDR3aa: CSVEDPSDRGRDYGYTF
d_gene: .; abundance: few; v_gene: TRBV15; j_gene: TRBJ2-2; CDR3nt: TGTGCCACCAGCAGATCAGGGGTTTACACCGGGGAGCTGTTTTTT; CDR3aa: CATSRSGVYTGELFF
d_gene: TRBD1; abundance: few; v_gene: TRBV15; j_gene: TRBJ1-5; CDR3nt: TGTGCCACCAGCAGAGTCCCTAGAGACAGGGATAGCAATCAGCCCCAGCATTTT; CDR3aa: CATSRVPRDRDSNQPQHF
d_gene: TRBD2; abundance: many; v_gene: TRBV6-5; j_gene: TRBJ2-1; CDR3nt: TGTGCCAGCAGTTATGGACTAGGACGGGCCCATGAGCAGTTCTTC; CDR3aa: CASSYGLGRAHEQFF
d_gene: .; abundance: many; v_gene: TRBV7-9; j_gene: TRBJ1-6; CDR3nt: TGTGCCAGCAGCTTAGTAGCTCCAGGGGAGACACCCCTCCACTTT; CDR3aa: CASSLVAPGETPLHF
d_gene: .; abundance: many; v_gene: TRBV7-6; j_gene: TRBJ2-1; CDR3nt: TGTGCCAGCAGCCCCGAAGCATACTACAATGAGCAGTTCTTC; CDR3aa: CASSPEAYYNEQFF
d_gene: .; abundance: .; v_gene: TRBV5-1; j_gene: TRBJ2-1; CDR3nt: TGCGCCAGCAGCTTGGTAACGAACCTCATGCCAAACAATGAGCAGTTCTTC; CDR3aa: CASSLVTNLMPNNEQFF
d_gene: .; abundance: many; v_gene: TRBV6-5; j_gene: TRBJ2-1; CDR3nt: TGTGCCAGCAGTTACTCGGAGAGCTCCTACAATGAGCAGTTCTTC; CDR3aa: CASSYSESSYNEQFF
d_gene: .; abundance: many; v_gene: TRBV7-3; j_gene: TRBJ1-1; CDR3nt: TGTGCCAGCAGCTTACAACGGGCTGCGAACACTGAAGCTTTCTTT; CDR3aa: CASSLQRAANTEAFF
d_gene: TRBD1; abundance: .; v_gene: TRBV20-1; j_gene: TRBJ1-2; CDR3nt: TGCAGTGCTTTTACAGGGGGCGTTGGTGGCTACACCTTC; CDR3aa: CSAFTGGVGGYTF
d_gene: TRBD1; abundance: .; v_gene: TRBV4-1; j_gene: TRBJ1-2; CDR3nt: TGCGCCAGCAGCCAGGAACAGGGGTATGATGGCTACACCTTC; CDR3aa: CASSQEQGYDGYTF
d_gene: .; abundance: .; v_gene: TRBV28; j_gene: TRBJ1-2; CDR3nt: TGTGCCAGCAGTTTCTTACAGGATGGGAATGGCTACACCTTC; CDR3aa: CASSFLQDGNGYTF
d_gene: .; abundance: .; v_gene: TRBV10-1; j_gene: TRBJ1-2; CDR3nt: TGCGCCAGCAGTGAACAGGAACCTTATGGCTACACCTTC; CDR3aa: CASSEQEPYGYTF
d_gene: .; abundance: .; v_gene: TRBV29-1; j_gene: TRBJ2-5; CDR3nt: TGCAGCGTTGATCGAGCAGAAGAGACCCAGTACTTC; CDR3aa: CSVDRAEETQYF
d_gene: .; abundance: few; v_gene: TRBV28; j_gene: TRBJ2-3; CDR3nt: TGTGCCAGCACCATATCCCGGGCCCCCACAGATACGCAGTATTTT; CDR3aa: CASTISRAPTDTQYF
d_gene: TRBD2; abundance: many; v_gene: TRBV5-6; j_gene: TRBJ2-3; CDR3nt: TGTGCCAGCAGCTTTGTCGGGGGGGGAGATACGCAGTATTTT; CDR3aa: CASSFVGGGDTQYF
d_gene: .; abundance: few; v_gene: TRBV7-3; j_gene: TRBJ2-1; CDR3nt: TGTGCCAGCAGCTTTAGGGGGGGGGCCATCAATGAGCAGTTCTTC; CDR3aa: CASSFRGGAINEQFF
d_gene: .; abundance: few; v_gene: TRBV19; j_gene: TRBJ1-1; CDR3nt: TGTGCCAGTAGTATAGAGGGGTACCGCACTGAAGCTTTCTTT; CDR3aa: CASSIEGYRTEAFF
d_gene: .; abundance: many; v_gene: TRBV28; j_gene: TRBJ1-1; CDR3nt: TGTGCCAGCAGTTTCTGGGACCGGAACACTGAAGCTTTCTTT; CDR3aa: CASSFWDRNTEAFF
d_gene: .; abundance: .; v_gene: TRBV7-8; j_gene: TRBJ2-1; CDR3nt: TGTGCCAGCAGCTTAGATAAGGCCAAGCAGTTCTTC; CDR3aa: CASSLDKAKQFF
d_gene: .; abundance: few; v_gene: TRBV7-4; j_gene: TRBJ1-4; CDR3nt: TGTGCCAGCAGCCGGACCGACGCAACTAATGAAAAACTGTTTTTT; CDR3aa: CASSRTDATNEKLFF
d_gene: .; abundance: many; v_gene: TRBV7-8; j_gene: TRBJ1-2; CDR3nt: TGTGCCAGCAGCTCGACGAAGGACAGACAGCCCTATGGCTACACCTTC; CDR3aa: CASSSTKDRQPYGYTF
d_gene: TRBD1; abundance: many; v_gene: TRBV6-2/TRBV6-3; j_gene: TRBJ1-2; CDR3nt: TGTGCCAGCAGTGGACAGGACATGAGAAACTATGGCTACACCTTC; CDR3aa: CASSGQDMRNYGYTF
d_gene: TRBD1; abundance: many; v_gene: TRBV7-2; j_gene: TRBJ2-2; CDR3nt: TGTGCCAGCAGGCCCGGGACAGGGGTCGGGGAGCTGTTTTTT; CDR3aa: CASRPGTGVGELFF
d_gene: .; abundance: few; v_gene: TRBV7-8; j_gene: TRBJ2-6; CDR3nt: TGTGCCAGCAGCTTAGGGGGACAAGTGCCGTCTGGGGCCAACGTCCTGACTTTC; CDR3aa: CASSLGGQVPSGANVLTF
d_gene: TRBD1; abundance: many; v_gene: TRBV10-3; j_gene: TRBJ1-2; CDR3nt: TGTGCCATCAGTGAGGCTGACAGGGGCCTACTTAACTATGGCTACACCTTC; CDR3aa: CAISEADRGLLNYGYTF
d_gene: .; abundance: .; v_gene: TRBV20-1; j_gene: TRBJ1-2; CDR3nt: TGCAGTGCTCCGCGCGAGGGTGCGGGCTACACCTTC; CDR3aa: CSAPREGAGYTF
d_gene: .; abundance: .; v_gene: TRBV28; j_gene: TRBJ1-2; CDR3nt: TGTGCCAGCAGTTTAACGGGTAGCCGCGGCTACACCTTC; CDR3aa: CASSLTGSRGYTF
d_gene: .; abundance: few; v_gene: TRBV27; j_gene: TRBJ1-5; CDR3nt: TGTGCCAGCAGTGTCCTTATGGGTGGCAATCAGCCCCAGCATTTT; CDR3aa: CASSVLMGGNQPQHF
d_gene: .; abundance: .; v_gene: TRBV11-1; j_gene: TRBJ1-1; CDR3nt: TGTGCCAGCACCAAAGACGACCTGGGGAACACTGAAGCTTTCTTT; CDR3aa: CASTKDDLGNTEAFF